This T cell receptor (beta chain) was observed in a study of T-cell reconstitution after alpha-beta-depleted transplantation in children. Molecular barcoding with unique molecular identifiers was used for the TCRbeta library. A single record per CDR3 protein comes from TCRdb applying MiXCR to the PCR reads. The table has over 400,000 distinct CDR3 sequences, around 12% seen once. This clonotype was counted many times. Trimming cost V 1 base and J 7 bases; bases outside gene matches: 6. The CDR3 covers 17 residues. The germline V gene encodes CDR1 MGHDK and CDR2 SYGVNS. This material consisted of PBMCs from the stem cell graft donor, taken from the stem cell graft. This chain connects TRBV25-1 to TRBJ2-1; TRBD2 agrees at 14 bases. This sequence was found in a human donor who donated a stem cell graft to a child with combined immunodeficiency. CDR3 loop: CASSEFPGTSGGNEQFF. CDR3 sequence (DNA): TGTGCCAGCAGTGAATTTCCCGGGACTAGCGGGGGAAATGAGCAGTTCTTC.